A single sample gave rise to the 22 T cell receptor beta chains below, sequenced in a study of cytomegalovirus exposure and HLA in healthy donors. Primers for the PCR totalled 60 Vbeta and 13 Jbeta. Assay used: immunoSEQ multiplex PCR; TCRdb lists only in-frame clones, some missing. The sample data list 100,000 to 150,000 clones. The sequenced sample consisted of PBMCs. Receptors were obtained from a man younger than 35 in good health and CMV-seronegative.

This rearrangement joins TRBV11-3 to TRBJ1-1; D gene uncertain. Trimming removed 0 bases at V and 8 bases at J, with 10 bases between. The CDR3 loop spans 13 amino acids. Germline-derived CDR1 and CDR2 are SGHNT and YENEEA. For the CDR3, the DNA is TGTGCCAGCAGCTTAGATCAGGCTAAGGAAGCTTTCTTT. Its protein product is CASSLDQAKEAFF. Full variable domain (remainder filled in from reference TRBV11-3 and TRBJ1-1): EAGVVQSPRYKIIEKKQPVAFWCNPISGHNTLYWYLQNLGQGPELLIRYENEEAVDDSQLPKDRFSAERLKGVDSTLKIQPAELGDSAVYLCASSLDQAKEAFFGQGTRLTVV.

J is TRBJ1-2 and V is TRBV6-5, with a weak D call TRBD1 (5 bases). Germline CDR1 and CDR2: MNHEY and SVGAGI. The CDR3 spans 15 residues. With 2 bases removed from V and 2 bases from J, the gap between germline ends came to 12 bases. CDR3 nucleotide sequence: TGTGCCAGCAGTTACACGACCGGGGGGAACTATGGCTACACCTTC. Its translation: CASSYTTGGNYGYTF.

The CDR3 nucleotides read TGTGCCAGCAGTCCCGGACAGCTTAATTCACCCCTCCACTTT. Translation: CASSPGQLNSPLHF. This chain connects TRBV28 to TRBJ1-6; D possibly corresponds to TRBD1 (6 bases). V lost 5 bases, J lost 6 bases, and 11 bases lay in between. The germline CDR1 and CDR2 sequences are MDHEN and SYDVKM. The CDR3 runs to 14 residues.

Here the CDR3 reads CASSEEGGKYF. CDR3 sequence (DNA): TGTGCCAGCAGTGAAGAGGGGGGGAAGTACTTC. The V call is TRBV2, the J call TRBJ2-5, with a weak D call TRBD2 (7 bases). The CDR3 is made up of 11 amino acids. Germline-derived CDR1 and CDR2 are SNHLY and FYNNEI. Trimming took 1 base from V and 12 from J, leaving 9 bases between them.

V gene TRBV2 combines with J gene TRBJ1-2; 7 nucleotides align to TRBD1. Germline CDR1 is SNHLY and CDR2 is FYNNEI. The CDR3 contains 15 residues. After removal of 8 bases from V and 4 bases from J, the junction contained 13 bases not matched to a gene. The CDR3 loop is CASWGQITHVYGYTF. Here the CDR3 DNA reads TGTGCCAGCTGGGGACAGATAACCCACGTCTATGGCTACACCTTC.

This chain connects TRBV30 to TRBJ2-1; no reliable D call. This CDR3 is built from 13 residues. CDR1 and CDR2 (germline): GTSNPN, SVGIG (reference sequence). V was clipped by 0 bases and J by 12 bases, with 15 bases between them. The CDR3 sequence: CAWSVLRLPAQFF. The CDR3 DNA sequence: TGTGCCTGGAGTGTACTACGTTTACCTGCGCAGTTCTTC.

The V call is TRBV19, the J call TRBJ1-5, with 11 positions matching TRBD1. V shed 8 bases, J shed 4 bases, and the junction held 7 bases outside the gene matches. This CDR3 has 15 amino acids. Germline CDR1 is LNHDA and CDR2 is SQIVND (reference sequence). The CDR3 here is CASWTGGERNQPQHF. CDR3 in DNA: TGTGCCAGTTGGACAGGGGGCGAAAGGAATCAGCCCCAGCATTTT.

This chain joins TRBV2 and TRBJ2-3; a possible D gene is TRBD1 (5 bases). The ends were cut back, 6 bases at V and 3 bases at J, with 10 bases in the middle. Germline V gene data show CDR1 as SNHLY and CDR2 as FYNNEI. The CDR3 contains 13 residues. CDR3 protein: CASRRGATDTQYF. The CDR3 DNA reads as TGTGCCAGCAGAAGGGGCGCGACAGATACGCAGTATTTT.

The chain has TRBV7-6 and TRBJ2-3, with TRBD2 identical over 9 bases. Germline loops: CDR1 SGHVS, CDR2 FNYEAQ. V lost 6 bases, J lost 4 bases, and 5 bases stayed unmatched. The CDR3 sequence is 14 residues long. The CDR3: CASSYSGSADTQYF. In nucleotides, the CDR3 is TGTGCCAGCAGTTATAGCGGGAGTGCAGATACGCAGTATTTT.

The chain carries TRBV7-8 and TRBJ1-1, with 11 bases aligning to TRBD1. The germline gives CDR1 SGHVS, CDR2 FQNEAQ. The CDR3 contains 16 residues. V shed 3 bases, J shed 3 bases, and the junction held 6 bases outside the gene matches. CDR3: CASSLVPGQGDTEAFF. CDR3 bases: TGTGCCAGCAGCTTGGTGCCGGGACAGGGGGACACTGAAGCTTTCTTT.

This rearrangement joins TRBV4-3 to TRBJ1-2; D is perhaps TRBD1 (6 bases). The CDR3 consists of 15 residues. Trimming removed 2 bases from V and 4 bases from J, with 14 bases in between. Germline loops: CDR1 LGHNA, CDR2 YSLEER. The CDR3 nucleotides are TGCGCCAGCAGCCAAAGTACAGGGAGTACCTATGGCTACACCTTC. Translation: CASSQSTGSTYGYTF.

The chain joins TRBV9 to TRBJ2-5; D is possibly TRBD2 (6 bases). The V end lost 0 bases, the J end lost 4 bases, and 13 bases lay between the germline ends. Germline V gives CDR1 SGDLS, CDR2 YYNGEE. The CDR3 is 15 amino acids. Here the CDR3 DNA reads TGTGCCAGCAGCGTAGCTGTGGAGGGAGGAGAGACCCAGTACTTC. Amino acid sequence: CASSVAVEGGETQYF.

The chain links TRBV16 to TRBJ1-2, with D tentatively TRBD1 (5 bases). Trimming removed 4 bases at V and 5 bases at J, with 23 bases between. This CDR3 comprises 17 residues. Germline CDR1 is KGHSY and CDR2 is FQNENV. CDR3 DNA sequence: TGTGCCAGCAGCCGCCCCCCTCGATCAGACAGTTCATATGGCTACACCTTC. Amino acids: CASSRPPRSDSSYGYTF.

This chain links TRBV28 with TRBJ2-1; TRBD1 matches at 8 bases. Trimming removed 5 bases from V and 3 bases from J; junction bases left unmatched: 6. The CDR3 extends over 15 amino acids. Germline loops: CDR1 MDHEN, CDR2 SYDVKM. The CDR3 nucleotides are TGTGCCAGCAGTCCTACAGGGGGATTCTACAATGAGCAGTTCTTC. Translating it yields CASSPTGGFYNEQFF.

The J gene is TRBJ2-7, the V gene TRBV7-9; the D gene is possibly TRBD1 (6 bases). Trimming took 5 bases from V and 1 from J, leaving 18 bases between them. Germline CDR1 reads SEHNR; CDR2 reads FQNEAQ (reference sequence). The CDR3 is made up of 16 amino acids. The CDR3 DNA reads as TGTGCCAGCAGCAAAACCGGGACACGAAAATCCTACGAGCAGTACTTC. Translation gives CASSKTGTRKSYEQYF.

The chain's CDR3 is CASSYSGQGGDTQYF. The CDR3 nucleotides read TGTGCCAGCAGTTACTCCGGACAGGGAGGGGATACGCAGTATTTT. The chain joins TRBV6-6 to TRBJ2-3, with a possible D match to TRBD1 (8 bases). The CDR3 is 15 residues long. Germline V gene lookup returns CDR1 MNHNY and CDR2 SVGAGI (reference sequence). V was shortened by 0 bases and J by 6 bases, with 13 bases between the two germline ends.

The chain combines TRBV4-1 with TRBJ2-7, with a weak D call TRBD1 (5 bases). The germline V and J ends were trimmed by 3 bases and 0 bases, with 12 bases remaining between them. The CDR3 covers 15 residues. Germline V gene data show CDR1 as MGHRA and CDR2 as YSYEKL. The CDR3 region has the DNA TGCGCCAGCAGCCATTTCAGGGCGAGCTCCTACGAGCAGTACTTC. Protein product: CASSHFRASSYEQYF.

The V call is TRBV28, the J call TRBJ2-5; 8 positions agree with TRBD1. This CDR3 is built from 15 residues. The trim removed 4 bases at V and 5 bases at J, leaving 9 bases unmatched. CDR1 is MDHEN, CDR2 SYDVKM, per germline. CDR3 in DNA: TGTGCCAGCAGTTCGACAGGGGCCCGCGGGGAGACCCAGTACTTC. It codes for CASSSTGARGETQYF.

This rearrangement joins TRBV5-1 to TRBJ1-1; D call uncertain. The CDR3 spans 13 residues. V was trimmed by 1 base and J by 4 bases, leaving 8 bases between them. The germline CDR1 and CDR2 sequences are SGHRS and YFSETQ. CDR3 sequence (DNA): TGCGCCAGCAGCTTGATCTCTGTCACTGAAGCTTTCTTT. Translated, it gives CASSLISVTEAFF.

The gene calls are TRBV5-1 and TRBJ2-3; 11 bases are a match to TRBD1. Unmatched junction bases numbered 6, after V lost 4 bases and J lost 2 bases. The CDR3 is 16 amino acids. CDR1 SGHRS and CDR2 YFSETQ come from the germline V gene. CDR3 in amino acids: CASSAGTGGFTDTQYF. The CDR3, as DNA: TGCGCCAGCAGCGCAGGGACAGGGGGATTCACAGATACGCAGTATTTT. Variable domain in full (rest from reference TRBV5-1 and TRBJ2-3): KAGVTQTPRYLIKTRGQQVTLSCSPISGHRSVSWYQQTPGQGLQFLFEYFSETQRNKGNFPGRFSGRQFSNSRSEMNVSTLELGDSALYLCASSAGTGGFTDTQYFGPGTRLTVL.

CDR3 DNA sequence: TGTGCCAGCAGCTTAGATCTGACTAGCGGGGGGCTAGTCTCCTACGAGCAGTACTTC. Residues: CASSLDLTSGGLVSYEQYF. The chain is built from TRBV11-2 and TRBJ2-7, with 13 bases aligning to TRBD2. V was pared by 0 bases and J by 0 bases, with 8 bases of the junction left unmatched. The CDR3 totals 19 residues. CDR1 SGHAT and CDR2 FQNNGV come from the germline V gene.

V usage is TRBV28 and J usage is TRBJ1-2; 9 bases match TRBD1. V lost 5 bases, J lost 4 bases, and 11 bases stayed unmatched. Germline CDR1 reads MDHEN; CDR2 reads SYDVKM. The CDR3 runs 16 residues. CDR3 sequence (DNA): TGTGCCAGCAGTCGGGGACAGGGTTTGGAAAGCTATGGCTACACCTTC. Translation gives CASSRGQGLESYGYTF.